This is a list of T cell receptor beta chains from one sample in a study of blood T cell repertoires in COVID-19. This table comes from immunoSEQ multiplex PCR, and its TCRdb copy is limited to in-frame clones, with some not included. The sample lists about 440,000 clones, around 88% seen once, with around 12% in the top ten. The specimen was peripheral blood. These receptors were collected from a woman between 50 and 59 years old with COVID-19, enrolled during active disease. Each CDR3 is given with its conserved first and last residue. Each record gives: D gene, V gene, J gene, clone size, CDR3 protein, CDR3 DNA. The D gene is left open where the match is weak. Clone size appears in some rows only: once, few, many, or a class for an expanded clone.

d_gene: TRBD1
v_gene: TRBV16
j_gene: TRBJ2-7
abundance: .
CDR3aa: CASSRGQGAYEQYF
CDR3nt: TGTGCCAGCAGCCGAGGACAGGGGGCCTACGAGCAGTACTTC

d_gene: TRBD1
v_gene: TRBV7-3
j_gene: TRBJ2-1
abundance: .
CDR3aa: CASSLLGTGANEQFF
CDR3nt: TGTGCCAGCAGCTTACTCGGGACAGGGGCTAATGAGCAGTTCTTC

d_gene: .
v_gene: TRBV7-2
j_gene: TRBJ2-7
abundance: many
CDR3aa: CASSLAFGGSYEQYF
CDR3nt: TGTGCCAGCAGCTTGGCCTTCGGAGGGTCCTACGAGCAGTACTTC

d_gene: .
v_gene: TRBV11-3
j_gene: TRBJ2-3
abundance: .
CDR3aa: CASSHSGSTDTQYF
CDR3nt: TGTGCCAGCAGCCATAGCGGCAGCACAGATACGCAGTATTTT

d_gene: .
v_gene: TRBV19
j_gene: TRBJ1-1
abundance: .
CDR3aa: CASTGQSDTEAFF
CDR3nt: TGTGCCAGTACCGGACAGAGTGACACTGAAGCTTTCTTT

d_gene: .
v_gene: TRBV7-8
j_gene: TRBJ1-5
abundance: .
CDR3aa: CASSSSGYSNQPQHF
CDR3nt: TGTGCCAGCAGCTCTTCGGGGTATAGCAATCAGCCCCAGCATTTT

d_gene: .
v_gene: TRBV27
j_gene: TRBJ1-1
abundance: .
CDR3aa: CASSEQANTEAFF
CDR3nt: TGTGCCAGCAGTGAGCAGGCGAACACTGAAGCTTTCTTT

d_gene: TRBD1
v_gene: TRBV5-1
j_gene: TRBJ1-4
abundance: few
CDR3aa: CASSLQGADNEKLFF
CDR3nt: TGCGCCAGCAGCTTACAGGGGGCGGATAATGAAAAACTGTTTTTT

d_gene: .
v_gene: TRBV5-1
j_gene: TRBJ1-5
abundance: .
CDR3aa: CASSLGGGLGSNQPQHF
CDR3nt: TGCGCCAGCAGCTTGGGAGGAGGCTTAGGGAGCAATCAGCCCCAGCATTTT

d_gene: .
v_gene: TRBV6-5
j_gene: TRBJ1-4
abundance: .
CDR3aa: CASRETAPTNEKLFF
CDR3nt: TGTGCCAGCAGGGAGACGGCACCAACTAATGAAAAACTGTTTTTT

d_gene: TRBD1
v_gene: TRBV5-1
j_gene: TRBJ1-1
abundance: .
CDR3aa: CASSFSGQGTEAFF
CDR3nt: TGCGCCAGCAGCTTTTCGGGACAGGGCACTGAAGCTTTCTTT

d_gene: .
v_gene: TRBV4-1
j_gene: TRBJ1-4
abundance: .
CDR3aa: CASSAPRTTREKLFF
CDR3nt: TGCGCCAGCAGCGCTCCACGGACAACGAGGGAAAAACTGTTTTTT

d_gene: TRBD1
v_gene: TRBV11-2
j_gene: TRBJ1-2
abundance: .
CDR3aa: CASSSLTGNYGYTF
CDR3nt: TGTGCCAGCAGCTCGCTGACAGGGAACTATGGCTACACCTTC

d_gene: .
v_gene: TRBV7-3
j_gene: TRBJ1-6
abundance: few
CDR3aa: CASSLNPVNSPLHF
CDR3nt: TGTGCCAGCAGCTTAAACCCGGTTAATTCACCCCTCCACTTT

d_gene: .
v_gene: TRBV1
j_gene: TRBJ2-6
abundance: .
CDR3aa: CTSTTGEPEDSSGANVLTF
CDR3nt: TGCACCAGCACCACCGGTGAGCCTGAAGATAGTTCTGGGGCCAACGTCCTGACTTTC